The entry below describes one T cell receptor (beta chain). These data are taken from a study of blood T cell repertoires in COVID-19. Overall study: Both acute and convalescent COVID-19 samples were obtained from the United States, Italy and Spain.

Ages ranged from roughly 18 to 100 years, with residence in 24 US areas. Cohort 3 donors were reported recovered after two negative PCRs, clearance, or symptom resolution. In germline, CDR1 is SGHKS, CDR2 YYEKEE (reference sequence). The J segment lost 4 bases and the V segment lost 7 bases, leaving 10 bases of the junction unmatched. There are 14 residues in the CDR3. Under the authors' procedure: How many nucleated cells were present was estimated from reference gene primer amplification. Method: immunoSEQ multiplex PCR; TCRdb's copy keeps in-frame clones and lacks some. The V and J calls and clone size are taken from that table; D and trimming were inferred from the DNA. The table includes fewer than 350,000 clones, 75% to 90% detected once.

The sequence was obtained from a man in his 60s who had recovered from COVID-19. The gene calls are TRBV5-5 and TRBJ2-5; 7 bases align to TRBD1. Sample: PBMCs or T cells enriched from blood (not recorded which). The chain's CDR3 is CASYSRAGGETQYF. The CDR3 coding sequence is TGTGCCAGCTACTCACGTGCAGGGGGAGAGACCCAGTACTTC.